This is a list of T cell receptor beta chains from one sample in a study of metastatic and nonmetastatic thyroid tumors. Using MiXCR, TCRdb re-called clones from the PCR reads. The repertoire holds tens of thousands of clones, with approximately 20% as singletons. Sample: blood. The source of these receptors is a female donor with papillary thyroid cancer or a benign thyroid nodule (not recorded which). Some clones in this sample may be carry-over from other donors' samples. Both conserved end residues are part of each CDR3. D genes are given only for firm matches. Clone size is not always given. Where it is, it says once, few, many or a class for expanded clones.

j_call: TRBJ2-3; d_call: TRBD2; v_call: TRBV5-1; clone_size: many; cdr3_aa: CASSFSGGPADTQYF; cdr3_nt: TGCGCCAGCAGCTTTAGCGGGGGCCCCGCAGATACGCAGTATTTT
j_call: TRBJ2-3; d_call: TRBD2; v_call: TRBV5-1; clone_size: -; cdr3_aa: CASSPGTSGGLGEQYF; cdr3_nt: TGCGCCAGCAGCCCAGGGACTAGCGGGGGGCTAGGGGAGCAGTATTTT
j_call: TRBJ1-3; d_call: TRBD1; v_call: TRBV5-5; clone_size: many; cdr3_aa: CASSTGQGTNTIYF; cdr3_nt: TGTGCCAGCAGCACGGGACAGGGGACAAACACCATATATTTT
j_call: TRBJ1-2; d_call: -; v_call: TRBV20-1; clone_size: many; cdr3_aa: CSARRRDNYGYTF; cdr3_nt: TGCAGTGCTAGGCGTAGGGACAACTATGGCTACACCTTC
j_call: TRBJ1-5; d_call: TRBD1; v_call: TRBV19; clone_size: medium-sized; cdr3_aa: CASRDRDRGQPQHF; cdr3_nt: TGTGCCAGTAGGGACCGGGACAGGGGTCAGCCCCAGCATTTT
j_call: TRBJ1-2; d_call: TRBD1; v_call: TRBV15; clone_size: many; cdr3_aa: CATSRDRGTGGFAGWAYGYTF; cdr3_nt: TGTGCCACCAGCAGAGATCGTGGGACAGGGGGCTTTGCGGGTTGGGCCTATGGCTACACCTTC
j_call: TRBJ1-3; d_call: -; v_call: TRBV19; clone_size: many; cdr3_aa: CASSQLSFSGNTIYF; cdr3_nt: TGTGCCAGTAGTCAACTGTCGTTCTCTGGAAACACCATATATTTT
j_call: TRBJ1-1; d_call: TRBD1; v_call: TRBV18; clone_size: -; cdr3_aa: CASSPPRGLVTEAFF; cdr3_nt: TGTGCCAGCTCACCACCAAGGGGGCTGGTAACTGAAGCTTTCTTT
j_call: TRBJ1-1; d_call: -; v_call: TRBV2; clone_size: few; cdr3_aa: CASSDSVNTEAFF; cdr3_nt: TGTGCCAGCAGTGATTCCGTGAACACTGAAGCTTTCTTT
j_call: TRBJ2-7; d_call: -; v_call: TRBV19; clone_size: few; cdr3_aa: CASSLEKGESYEQYF; cdr3_nt: TGTGCCAGTAGTCTGGAAAAGGGGGAATCCTACGAGCAGTACTTC
j_call: TRBJ2-7; d_call: TRBD1; v_call: TRBV11-2; clone_size: many; cdr3_aa: CASSFAGGYEQYF; cdr3_nt: TGTGCCAGCAGCTTCGCAGGGGGTTACGAGCAGTACTTC
j_call: TRBJ2-2; d_call: -; v_call: TRBV7-3; clone_size: many; cdr3_aa: CASSLLNTGELFF; cdr3_nt: TGTGCCAGCAGCTTATTAAACACCGGGGAGCTGTTTTTT
j_call: TRBJ1-4; d_call: -; v_call: TRBV5-1; clone_size: many; cdr3_aa: CASSPTVGTNEKLFF; cdr3_nt: TGCGCCAGCAGCCCGACAGTGGGAACTAATGAAAAACTGTTTTTT
j_call: TRBJ1-2; d_call: -; v_call: TRBV5-6; clone_size: many; cdr3_aa: CASSFGHNNYGYTF; cdr3_nt: TGTGCCAGCAGTTTTGGACATAATAACTATGGCTACACCTTC
j_call: TRBJ1-4; d_call: -; v_call: TRBV5-4; clone_size: many; cdr3_aa: CASSLGGFDEKLFF; cdr3_nt: TGTGCCAGCAGCCTGGGGGGTTTTGATGAAAAACTGTTTTTT